What follows are 11 T cell receptor beta chains derived from one specimen sequenced in a study of control samples from healthy donors and cancer patients. The data were produced by immunoSEQ multiplex PCR, yet TCRdb's version contains in-frame clones alone and is incomplete. The table includes some 9,800 clones, roughly 91% detected once. What was sequenced was PBMCs. The receptors were sampled from a man aged 60 to 75 with colorectal cancer.

The chain recombines TRBV11-2 with TRBJ2-5; either TRBD1 or TRBD2 may supply D (5 bases each). V lost 4 bases and J lost 5, with 20 bases in between. The CDR3 is 16 residues long. CDR1 is SGHAT, CDR2 FQNNGV, per germline. The CDR3 protein is CASSSLGRRSGETQYF. The CDR3 DNA follows: TGTGCCAGCAGCTCATTGGGACGGAGGAGTGGTGAGACCCAGTACTTC.

The gene calls are TRBV2 and TRBJ1-1; D uncertain. This CDR3 is 14 amino acids long. V was clipped by 8 bases and J by 3 bases, with 16 bases between them. CDR1 is SNHLY and CDR2 is FYNNEI in the germline V gene. CDR3 residues: CASYSPDGYTEAFF. In DNA, the CDR3 is TGTGCCAGCTACAGTCCGGACGGTTACACTGAAGCTTTCTTT.

The chain recombines TRBV2 with TRBJ1-1; D is unresolved. Trimming cost V 2 bases and J 0 bases, with 10 bases left between them. CDR3 size: 15 residues. Germline assignment: CDR1 SNHLY and CDR2 FYNNEI. This chain's CDR3 is CASSERRFMNTEAFF. DNA of the CDR3: TGTGCCAGCAGTGAAAGACGCTTTATGAACACTGAAGCTTTCTTT.

This chain uses TRBV9 with TRBJ2-1; 11 bases match TRBD2. J lost 7 bases, V lost 4 bases, and 4 bases had no gene match. Germline CDR1 SGDLS, CDR2 YYNGEE. This CDR3 contains 14 residues. This CDR3 is CASSWSSGGNEQFF. The CDR3, as DNA: TGTGCCAGCAGCTGGTCTAGCGGGGGGAATGAGCAGTTCTTC.

In this sample, this clone turned up once. This sequence joins TRBV7-2 and TRBJ1-5; D is undetermined. The CDR3 is 17 residues long. Trimming stripped 1 base from V and 0 bases from J, with 13 bases between. Per germline, CDR1 SGHTA and CDR2 FQGNSA. DNA of the CDR3: TGTGCCAGCAGCTTAGAGGTAGGACTCCTTAGCAATCAGCCCCAGCATTTT. It is translated as CASSLEVGLLSNQPQHF.

The V and J genes are TRBV7-8 and TRBJ2-5, with D perhaps matching TRBD2 (5 bases). The CDR3 is 15 amino acids. The germline V gene encodes CDR1 SGHVS and CDR2 FQNEAQ. V gave up 1 base and J gave up 5 bases, with 14 bases separating them. DNA of the CDR3: TGTGCCAGCAGCTTAGTTTCCGTTTGGGAGGAGACCCAGTACTTC. This sequence encodes CASSLVSVWEETQYF.

The chain employs TRBV2 and TRBJ2-1; 7 bases fit TRBD1. Trimming at V came to 0 bases and at J to 7 bases, leaving 3 bases not matched to a gene. The CDR3 covers 14 residues. The germline V gene encodes CDR1 SNHLY and CDR2 FYNNEI. The CDR3 is CASSEANRGNEQFF. The CDR3 DNA sequence: TGTGCCAGCAGTGAAGCGAACAGGGGTAATGAGCAGTTCTTC.

V gene TRBV18 combines with J gene TRBJ2-7; 7 bases match TRBD2. In germline, CDR1 is KGHSH, CDR2 LQKENI. Trimming cost V 2 bases and J 7 bases; bases outside gene matches: 8. This CDR3 spans 14 amino acids. The CDR3 DNA reads as TGTGCCAGCTCACCAAGCCGGGAGGTCGGGGAGCAGTACTTC. Its protein is CASSPSREVGEQYF.

This clone appeared a few times. The chain is built from TRBV6-6 and TRBJ2-7, with D perhaps matching TRBD1 (6 bases). This CDR3 has 12 residues. The germline CDR1 and CDR2 sequences are MNHNY and SVGAGI (reference sequence). The germline V and J ends were trimmed by 11 bases and 1 base, with 12 bases remaining between them. The CDR3 sequence is CASNRESYEQYF. For the CDR3, the DNA is TGTGCCTCGAACAGGGAATCCTACGAGCAGTACTTC.

This clone has a single count. The chain recombines TRBV28 with TRBJ1-1; D ambiguous. The CDR3 consists of 11 residues. Trimming left V 4 bases short and J 11 bases short, with 11 bases between. Germline CDR1 reads MDHEN; CDR2 reads SYDVKM. The DNA of the CDR3 is TGTGCCAGCAGTTCCCGACAATGGGCTTTCTTT. This translates into CASSSRQWAFF.

The table lists this clone with a few counts. The chain is built from TRBV28 and TRBJ1-5; D remains unclear. The CDR3 has 15 residues. Trimming pared 2 bases from V and 6 bases from J, leaving 14 bases between. Germline CDR1 is MDHEN and CDR2 is SYDVKM. Here the CDR3 DNA reads TGTGCCAGCAGTTTAGTAGGGAGGCGGAGTCAGCCCCAGCATTTT. Its protein is CASSLVGRRSQPQHF.